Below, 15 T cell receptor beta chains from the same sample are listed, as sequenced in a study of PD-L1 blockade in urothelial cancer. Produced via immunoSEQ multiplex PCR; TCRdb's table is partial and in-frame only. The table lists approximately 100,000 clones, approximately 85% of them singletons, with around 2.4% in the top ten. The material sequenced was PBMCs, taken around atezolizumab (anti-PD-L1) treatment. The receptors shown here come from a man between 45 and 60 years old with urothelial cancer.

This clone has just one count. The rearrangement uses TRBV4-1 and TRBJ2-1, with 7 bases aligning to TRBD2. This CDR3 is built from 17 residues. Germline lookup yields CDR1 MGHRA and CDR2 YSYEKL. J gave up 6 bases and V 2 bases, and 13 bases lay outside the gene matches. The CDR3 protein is CASSQPVRGGRFNEQFF. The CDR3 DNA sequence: TGCGCCAGCAGCCAACCCGTCCGGGGAGGGAGGTTCAATGAGCAGTTCTTC.

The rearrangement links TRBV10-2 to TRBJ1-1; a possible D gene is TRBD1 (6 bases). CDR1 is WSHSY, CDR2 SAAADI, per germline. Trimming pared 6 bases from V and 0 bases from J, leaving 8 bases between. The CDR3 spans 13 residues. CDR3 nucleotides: TGCGCCAGCAGGGACAGTCTGAACACTGAAGCTTTCTTT. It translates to CASRDSLNTEAFF.

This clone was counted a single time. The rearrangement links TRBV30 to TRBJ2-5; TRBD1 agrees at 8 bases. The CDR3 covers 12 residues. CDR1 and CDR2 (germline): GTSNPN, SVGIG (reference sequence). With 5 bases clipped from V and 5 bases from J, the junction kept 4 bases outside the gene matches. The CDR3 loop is CAWDRGSETQYF. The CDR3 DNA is TGTGCCTGGGACAGGGGTTCCGAGACCCAGTACTTC.

This chain's CDR3 is CASSLAGADEQFF. The CDR3 region has the DNA TGTGCCAGCAGCTTAGCGGGTGCGGATGAGCAGTTCTTC. This chain links TRBV7-9 with TRBJ2-1; no clear D gene. The V gene's germline CDR1 is SEHNR and CDR2 FQNEAQ (reference sequence). V gave up 0 bases and J gave up 8 bases, with 8 bases separating them. This CDR3 is 13 amino acids long.

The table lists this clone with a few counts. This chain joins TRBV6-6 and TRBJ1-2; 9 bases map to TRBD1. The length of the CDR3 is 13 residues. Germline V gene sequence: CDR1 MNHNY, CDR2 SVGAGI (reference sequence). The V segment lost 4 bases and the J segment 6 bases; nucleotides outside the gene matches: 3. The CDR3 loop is CASSWTGDDGYTF. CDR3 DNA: TGTGCCAGCAGTTGGACAGGGGATGATGGCTACACCTTC.

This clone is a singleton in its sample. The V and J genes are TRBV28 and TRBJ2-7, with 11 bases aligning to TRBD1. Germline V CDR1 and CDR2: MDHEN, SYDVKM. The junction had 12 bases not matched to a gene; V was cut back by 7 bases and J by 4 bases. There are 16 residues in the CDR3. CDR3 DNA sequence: TGTGCCAGCAATGGGGCGCCGGGACAGGGGGAATACGAGCAGTACTTC. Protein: CASNGAPGQGEYEQYF.

The CDR3 DNA follows: TGTGCCAGCAGCTTGTTACCCCCAATGACAGGGTACATGTCGGGTGGAAACACCATATATTTT. Translating gives CASSLLPPMTGYMSGGNTIYF. J is TRBJ1-3 and V is TRBV7-8, with 7 bases matching TRBD1. The length of the CDR3 is 21 residues. Germline lookup yields CDR1 SGHVS and CDR2 FQNEAQ. Unmatched junction bases numbered 23, after V lost 3 bases and J lost 3 bases.

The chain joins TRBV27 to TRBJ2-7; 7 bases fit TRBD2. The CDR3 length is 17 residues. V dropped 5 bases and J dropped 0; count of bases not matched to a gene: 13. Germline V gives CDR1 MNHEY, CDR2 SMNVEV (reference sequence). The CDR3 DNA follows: TGTGCCAGCAGTCCCCTACTCGGGCGGGAGAGCTCCTACGAGCAGTACTTC. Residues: CASSPLLGRESSYEQYF.

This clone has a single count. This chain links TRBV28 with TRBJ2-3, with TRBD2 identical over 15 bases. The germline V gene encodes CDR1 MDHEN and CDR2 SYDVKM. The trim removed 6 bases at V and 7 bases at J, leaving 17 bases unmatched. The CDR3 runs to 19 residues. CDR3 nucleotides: TGTGCCAGCAGCGCGCCGACAGGGACTAGCGGGAGGATAAGAAATACGCAGTATTTT. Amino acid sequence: CASSAPTGTSGRIRNTQYF.

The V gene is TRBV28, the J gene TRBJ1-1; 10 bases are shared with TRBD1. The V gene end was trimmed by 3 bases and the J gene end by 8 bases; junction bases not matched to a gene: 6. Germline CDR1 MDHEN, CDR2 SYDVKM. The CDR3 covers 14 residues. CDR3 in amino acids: CASSLTGGRPEAFF. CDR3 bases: TGTGCCAGCAGTTTGACAGGGGGCCGCCCCGAAGCTTTCTTT.

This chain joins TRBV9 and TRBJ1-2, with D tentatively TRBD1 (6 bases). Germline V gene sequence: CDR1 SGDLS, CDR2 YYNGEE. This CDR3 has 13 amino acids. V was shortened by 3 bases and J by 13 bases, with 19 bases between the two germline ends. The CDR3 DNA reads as TGTGCCAGCAGCGCAAATTCAGGGGCTAGGCTCACCTTC. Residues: CASSANSGARLTF.

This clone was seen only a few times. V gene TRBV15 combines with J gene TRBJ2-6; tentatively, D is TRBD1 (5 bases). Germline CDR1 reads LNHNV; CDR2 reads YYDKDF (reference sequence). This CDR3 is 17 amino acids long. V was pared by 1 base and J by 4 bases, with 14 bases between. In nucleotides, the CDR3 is TGTGCCACCAGCAGAGGACCTCTAGGGGTCGGGGCCAACGTCCTGACTTTC. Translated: CATSRGPLGVGANVLTF.

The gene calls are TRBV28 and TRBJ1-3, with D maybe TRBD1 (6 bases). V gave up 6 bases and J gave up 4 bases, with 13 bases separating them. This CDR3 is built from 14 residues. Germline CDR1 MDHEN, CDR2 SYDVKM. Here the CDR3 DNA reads TGTGCCAGCAGGCCGGGACAAATGGGAAACACCATATATTTT. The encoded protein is CASRPGQMGNTIYF.

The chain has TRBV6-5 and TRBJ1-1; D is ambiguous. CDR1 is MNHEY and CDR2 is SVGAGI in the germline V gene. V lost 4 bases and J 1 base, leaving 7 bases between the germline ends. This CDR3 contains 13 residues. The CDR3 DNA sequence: TGTGCCAGCAGTTCCCACTCGAACACTGAAGCTTTCTTT. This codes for CASSSHSNTEAFF.

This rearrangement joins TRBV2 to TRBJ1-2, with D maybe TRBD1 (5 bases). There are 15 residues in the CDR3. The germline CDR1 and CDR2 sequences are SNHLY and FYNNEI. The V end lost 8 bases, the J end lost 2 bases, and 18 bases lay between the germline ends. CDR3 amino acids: CASRILSGGNYGYTF. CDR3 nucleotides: TGTGCCAGCCGGATTTTGAGCGGGGGGAACTATGGCTACACCTTC.